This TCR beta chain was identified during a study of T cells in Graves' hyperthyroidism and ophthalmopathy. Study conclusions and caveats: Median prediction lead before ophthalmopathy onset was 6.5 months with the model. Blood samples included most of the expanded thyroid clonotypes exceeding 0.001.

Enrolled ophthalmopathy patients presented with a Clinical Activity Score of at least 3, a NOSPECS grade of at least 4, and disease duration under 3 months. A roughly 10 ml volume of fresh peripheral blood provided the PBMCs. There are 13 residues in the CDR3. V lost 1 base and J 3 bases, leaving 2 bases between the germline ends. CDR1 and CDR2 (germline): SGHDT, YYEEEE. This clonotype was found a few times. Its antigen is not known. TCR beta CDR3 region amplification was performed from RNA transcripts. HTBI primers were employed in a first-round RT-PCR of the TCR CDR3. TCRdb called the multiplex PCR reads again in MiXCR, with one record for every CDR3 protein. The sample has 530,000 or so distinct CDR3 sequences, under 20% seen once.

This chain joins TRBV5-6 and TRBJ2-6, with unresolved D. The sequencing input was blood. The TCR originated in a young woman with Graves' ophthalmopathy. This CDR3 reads CASSLHGANVLTF. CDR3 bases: TGTGCCAGCAGCTTGCATGGGGCCAACGTCCTGACTTTC.